A single sample gave rise to the 20 T cell receptor beta chains below, sequenced in a study of T cell changes during pregnancy in multiple sclerosis. TCRdb keeps only in-frame clones here, not all; method: immunoSEQ multiplex PCR. Here the sample spans about 75,000 clones, approximately 95% being singletons. Source: CD4+ T cells from peripheral blood mononuclear cells, taken after pregnancy. The receptors stem from a female donor with multiple sclerosis, enrolled in a pregnancy study.

The chain uses TRBV7-3 and TRBJ2-3; a weak D match, TRBD1 (6 bases). The V gene's germline CDR1 is SGHTA and CDR2 FQGTGA. With 6 bases removed from V and 5 bases from J, the gap between germline ends came to 12 bases. CDR3 size: 13 residues. Here the CDR3 reads CASRSQQGDTQYF. The CDR3 nucleotides are TGTGCCAGCAGGTCCCAACAGGGAGATACGCAGTATTTT.

This rearrangement joins TRBV5-1 to TRBJ2-1; a weak D match, TRBD2 (6 bases). The CDR3 sequence is 16 residues long. V lost 2 bases and J lost 3, with 15 bases in between. Germline assignment: CDR1 SGHRS and CDR2 YFSETQ. CDR3 region: CASSLIAGTDYNEQFF. Here the CDR3 DNA reads TGCGCCAGCAGCTTAATAGCCGGGACTGACTACAATGAGCAGTTCTTC.

A few counts support this clone. The rearrangement links TRBV5-1 to TRBJ2-1, with TRBD2 identical over 8 bases. CDR1 is SGHRS and CDR2 is YFSETQ in the germline V gene. The CDR3 is 15 amino acids. V shed 4 bases, J shed 6 bases, and the junction held 9 bases outside the gene matches. The CDR3: CASSPGGSWGNEQFF. The CDR3 bases are TGCGCCAGCAGCCCGGGGGGGTCATGGGGCAATGAGCAGTTCTTC.

The chain has TRBV29-1 and TRBJ2-5, with D tentatively TRBD2 (5 bases). The J call could be wrong; TRBJ2-7 is a better fit for the DNA end. Germline-derived CDR1 and CDR2 are SQVTM and ANQGSEA. The CDR3 extends over 15 amino acids. The CDR3 sequence: CSVERRLGSSYEQYF. CDR3 sequence (DNA): TGCAGCGTGGAGCGTAGGTTAGGGAGCTCCTACGAGCAGTACTTC.

The rearrangement uses TRBV5-4 and TRBJ2-5; D is unresolved. This CDR3 region has 15 residues. Trimming shortened V by 2 bases and J by 5 bases, and 16 bases separated the two germline ends. In germline, CDR1 is SGHNT, CDR2 YYREEE (reference sequence). CDR3 sequence (DNA): TGTGCCAGCAGCTTAGACGAGCAGGTTGGGGAGACCCAGTACTTC. It yields the protein CASSLDEQVGETQYF. The variable domain in full, with the rest retrieved from reference TRBV5-4 and TRBJ2-5, is ETGVTQSPTHLIKTRGQQVTLRCSSQSGHNTVSWYQQALGQGPQFIFQYYREEENGRGNFPPRFSGLQFPNYSSELNVNALELDDSALYLCASSLDEQVGETQYFGPGTRLLVL.

This chain uses TRBV7-9 with TRBJ1-1; TRBD1 agrees at 8 bases. The CDR3 is 12 amino acids. The V gene's germline CDR1 is SEHNR and CDR2 FQNEAQ (reference sequence). The J segment lost 8 bases and the V segment lost 6 bases, leaving 5 bases of the junction unmatched. CDR3 protein: CASSSGQGEAFF. The CDR3 DNA reads TGTGCCAGCAGTTCCGGACAGGGAGAAGCTTTCTTT.

V and J are TRBV4-2 and TRBJ2-7; D remains ambiguous. The CDR3 is made up of 14 amino acids. Germline CDR1 reads LGHNA; CDR2 reads YNFKEQ. The germline V and J ends were trimmed by 2 bases and 5 bases, with 13 bases remaining between them. CDR3 sequence: CASSQISQFHEQYF. The CDR3 DNA is TGTGCCAGCAGCCAAATTAGCCAGTTCCACGAGCAGTACTTC.

The chain links TRBV25-1 to TRBJ2-5; D unclear. This CDR3 is built from 14 residues. The germline V gene encodes CDR1 MGHDK and CDR2 SYGVNS. V was shortened by 1 base and J by 2 bases, with 8 bases between the two germline ends. The CDR3 loop is CASSEFLRQETQYF. In DNA form, the CDR3 reads TGTGCCAGCAGTGAATTTCTCAGGCAAGAGACCCAGTACTTC.

This clone was found a few times. The rearrangement uses TRBV30 and TRBJ1-1; D may be TRBD1 (5 bases). V was trimmed by 3 bases and J by 4 bases, leaving 15 bases between them. Looked up from germline, CDR1 is GTSNPN and CDR2 is SVGIG (reference sequence). The CDR3 totals 14 residues. The CDR3 loop is CAWRRRVGGTEAFF. CDR3 bases: TGTGCCTGGAGAAGGAGGGTTGGGGGCACTGAAGCTTTCTTT.

The CDR3 sequence is CASSQDRGRLEQYF. CDR3 nucleotide sequence: TGTGCCAGCAGCCAGGACAGGGGGAGGCTCGAGCAGTACTTC. The V and J genes are TRBV14 and TRBJ2-7; 10 bases fit TRBD1. The CDR3 covers 14 residues. Trimming cost V 3 bases and J 6 bases; bases outside gene matches: 5. Germline V gene sequence: CDR1 SGHDN, CDR2 FVKESK.

The chain employs TRBV6-6 and TRBJ1-1; D unclear. This CDR3 is 14 amino acids long. Germline V gives CDR1 MNHNY, CDR2 SVGAGI (reference sequence). Trimming pared 4 bases from V and 4 bases from J, leaving 13 bases between. This chain's CDR3 is CASSLKGGITEAFF. CDR3 nucleotides: TGTGCCAGCAGTTTGAAGGGCGGGATCACTGAAGCTTTCTTT.

CDR3 protein: CSAAGAGEFF. DNA of the CDR3: TGCAGTGCCGCCGGTGCAGGCGAGTTCTTC. The genes are TRBV20-1 and TRBJ2-1; no reliable D call. Germline assignment: CDR1 DFQATT and CDR2 SNEGSKA (reference sequence). Trimming left V 6 bases short and J 14 bases short, with 14 bases between. There are 10 residues in the CDR3.

V and J are TRBV6-6 and TRBJ1-1; 9 bases align to TRBD1. V trimming: 10 bases; J trimming: 4 bases; junction bases outside the gene matches: 7. Germline lookup yields CDR1 MNHNY and CDR2 SVGAGI (reference sequence). The CDR3 has 13 residues. In DNA form, the CDR3 reads TGTGCCATCAAACAGGGGGCCGGCACTGAAGCTTTCTTT. Translation gives CAIKQGAGTEAFF.

The rearrangement uses TRBV5-4 and TRBJ1-1; 8 nucleotides line up with TRBD1. The CDR3 is 15 amino acids. J gave up 1 base and V 3 bases, and 5 bases lay outside the gene matches. From germline, CDR1 is SGHNT and CDR2 YYREEE (reference sequence). Written as DNA, the CDR3 is TGTGCCAGCAGCTCCCAGGGGGCAGGGAACACTGAAGCTTTCTTT. This translates into CASSSQGAGNTEAFF. Looking up the rest from reference TRBV5-4 and TRBJ1-1 gives the full variable domain: ETGVTQSPTHLIKTRGQQVTLRCSSQSGHNTVSWYQQALGQGPQFIFQYYREEENGRGNFPPRFSGLQFPNYSSELNVNALELDDSALYLCASSSQGAGNTEAFFGQGTRLTVV.

This sequence joins TRBV4-1 and TRBJ1-2; the D gene is possibly TRBD1 (6 bases). The V end was cut by 4 bases, the J end by 8 bases, with 23 bases between. This CDR3 spans 16 amino acids. Per the germline V gene, CDR1 is MGHRA and CDR2 is YSYEKL. The CDR3 nucleotides are TGCGCCAGCAGCCCCCAAGCTATGACAGGTTTTCAGGGCTACACCTTC. Amino acids: CASSPQAMTGFQGYTF.

The chain is built from TRBV27 and TRBJ2-1; 13 bases are shared with TRBD2. The CDR3 is 15 amino acids. Looked up from germline, CDR1 is MNHEY and CDR2 is SMNVEV (reference sequence). The junction had 13 bases not matched to a gene; V was cut back by 11 bases and J by 9 bases. CDR3 bases: TGTGCCGCAAAGGGTGGACTAGCGGGAGTTGGTGAGCAGTTCTTC. Translated: CAAKGGLAGVGEQFF.

The V gene is TRBV27, the J gene TRBJ1-5; D might be TRBD1 (5 bases). CDR3 length: 14 residues. V shed 2 bases and J shed 3 bases, with 8 bases lying between them. The germline V gene has CDR1 MNHEY and CDR2 SMNVEV (reference sequence). CDR3 sequence: CASSLRGTNQPQHF. The CDR3 DNA sequence: TGTGCCAGCAGTTTAAGGGGTACCAATCAGCCCCAGCATTTT.

The chain is built from TRBV5-6 and TRBJ2-5; TRBD1 is a possible D gene (7 bases). Germline V gives CDR1 SGHDT, CDR2 YYEEEE. Trimming shortened V by 0 bases and J by 11 bases, and 17 bases separated the two germline ends. CDR3 length equals 14 residues. Written as DNA, the CDR3 is TGTGCCAGCAGCTTGGCCAGGGGGGTGGGGGAGCAGTACTTC. It is translated as CASSLARGVGEQYF.

The rearrangement links TRBV5-1 to TRBJ2-2, with D perhaps TRBD2 (5 bases). Trimming took off 3 bases at V and 4 bases at J, with 13 bases between the two ends. Germline V gene lookup returns CDR1 SGHRS and CDR2 YFSETQ. The CDR3 spans 15 residues. CDR3 sequence (DNA): TGCGCCAGCAGCTCGGGGTTGTTTACCACCGGGGAGCTGTTTTTT. Its translation: CASSSGLFTTGELFF.

The chain uses TRBV2 and TRBJ2-1; the D gene is possibly TRBD2 (6 bases). V shed 6 bases and J shed 7 bases, with 10 bases lying between them. Germline CDR1 and CDR2: SNHLY and FYNNEI. The CDR3 extends over 12 amino acids. The CDR3 protein is CASRATSNEQFF. The CDR3 coding sequence is TGTGCCAGCAGAGCGACTAGTAATGAGCAGTTCTTC.